This T cell receptor beta chain was obtained from a study of blood T cell repertoires in COVID-19. Study as a whole: Sources were T cells, B-cell-depleted T cells, or PBMCs; the material itself was cDNA or gDNA.

TCRdb's table, derived via immunoSEQ multiplex PCR, lists solely in-frame clones and lacks some. Among some 130,000 clones, 86% were seen once, and the ten largest hold about 4.1%. CDR1 LGHNA and CDR2 YNFKEQ come from the germline V gene. Trimming at V came to 0 bases and at J to 1 base, leaving 9 bases not matched to a gene. The CDR3 contains 20 residues. Sequencing was done on a sample of PBMCs or T cells enriched from blood (not recorded which). This sequence originates from a man aged 50 to 60 who had recovered from COVID-19. The chain employs TRBV4-2 and TRBJ1-4; 12 bases agree with TRBD1. Here the CDR3 DNA reads TGTGCCAGCAGCCAAGAGAGGGGGACAGGGGGCATCGTAACTAATGAAAAACTGTTTTTT. It is translated as CASSQERGTGGIVTNEKLFF.